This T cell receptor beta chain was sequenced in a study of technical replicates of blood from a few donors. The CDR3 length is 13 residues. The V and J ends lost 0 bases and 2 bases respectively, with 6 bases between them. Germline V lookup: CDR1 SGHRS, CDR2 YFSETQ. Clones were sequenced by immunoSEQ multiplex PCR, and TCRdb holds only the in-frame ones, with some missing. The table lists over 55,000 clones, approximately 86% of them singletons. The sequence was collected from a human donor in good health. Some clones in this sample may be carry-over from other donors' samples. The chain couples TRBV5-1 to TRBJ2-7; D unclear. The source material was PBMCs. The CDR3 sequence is CASSLDTTYEQYF. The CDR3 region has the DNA TGCGCCAGCAGCTTGGACACAACCTACGAGCAGTACTTC.